A single sample gave rise to the 25 T cell receptor beta chains below, sequenced in a study of cytomegalovirus exposure and HLA in healthy donors. This PCR relied on a set of 60 Vbeta primers and 13 Jbeta primers. Clones were read by immunoSEQ multiplex PCR, and TCRdb kept only the in-frame ones, dropping some. The table shows about 190,000 clones, with roughly 80% occurring only once. Input material: PBMCs. The receptors were gathered from a man aged 50-59 years in good health and CMV-seronegative.

The chain uses TRBV9 and TRBJ1-5; unclear D gene. The germline V gene has CDR1 SGDLS and CDR2 YYNGEE. The CDR3 contains 15 residues. V lost 0 bases, J lost 7 bases, and 14 bases lay in between. CDR3 nucleotide sequence: TGTGCCAGCAGCGTAGGAGACTCCTCTAGGCAGCCCCAGCATTTT. Amino acid sequence: CASSVGDSSRQPQHF.

The V gene is TRBV7-9, the J gene TRBJ1-6, with 8 bases fitting TRBD1. Unmatched junction bases numbered 7, after V lost 4 bases and J lost 8 bases. The CDR3 has 15 residues. Germline assignment: CDR1 SEHNR and CDR2 FQNEAQ (reference sequence). The CDR3 nucleotides are TGTGCCAGCAGCTCTGGACAGGGTGGGGATTCACCCCTCCACTTT. Protein product: CASSSGQGGDSPLHF.

This clone has more than one count but fewer than ten. In DNA form, the CDR3 reads TGTGCCAGCAGTAGAACACAGAACACTGAAGCTTTCTTT. It translates to CASSRTQNTEAFF. This chain uses TRBV6-6 with TRBJ1-1; D is unresolved. Trimming shortened V by 5 bases and J by 1 base, and 8 bases separated the two germline ends. In germline, CDR1 is MNHNY, CDR2 SVGAGI (reference sequence). This CDR3 has 13 residues.

This chain links TRBV6-1 with TRBJ1-1; perhaps TRBD1 as D (6 bases). CDR3 length: 15 amino acids. Trimming took 4 bases from V and 7 from J, leaving 19 bases between them. CDR1 MNHNS and CDR2 SASEGT come from the germline V gene. CDR3 amino acids: CASSAQEGGHSEAFF. The CDR3 coding sequence is TGTGCCAGCAGTGCTCAGGAAGGGGGACATAGTGAAGCTTTCTTT.

This clone has only one observation. The V and J genes are TRBV27 and TRBJ2-7; 12 bases agree with TRBD1. V shed 4 bases and J 2 bases; nucleotides not matched to a gene: 3. Germline V gene data show CDR1 as MNHEY and CDR2 as SMNVEV (reference sequence). The CDR3 loop spans 15 amino acids. The CDR3 DNA reads TGTGCCAGCAGTTCCGGGACAGGGGGCCCCTACGAGCAGTACTTC. Amino acid sequence: CASSSGTGGPYEQYF.

The chain joins TRBV9 to TRBJ2-7, with 9 positions matching TRBD1. V lost 4 bases, J lost 6 bases, and 5 bases stayed unmatched. Germline V gene sequence: CDR1 SGDLS, CDR2 YYNGEE. CDR3 length: 13 amino acids. CDR3 sequence: CASSFGTGTEQYF. The DNA for the CDR3 is TGTGCCAGCAGCTTCGGGACAGGGACCGAGCAGTACTTC.

V is TRBV28 and J is TRBJ1-1, with a possible D match to TRBD1 (5 bases). With 6 bases removed from V and 7 bases from J, the gap between germline ends came to 12 bases. CDR1 is MDHEN and CDR2 is SYDVKM in the germline V gene. The CDR3 runs to 12 residues. CDR3 amino acids: CASSRLGGEAFF. The DNA of the CDR3 is TGTGCCAGCAGCCGACTGGGGGGTGAAGCTTTCTTT.

The CDR3 here is CAWSLGGPGTGELFF. As DNA, the CDR3 is TGTGCCTGGAGTCTCGGCGGCCCGGGCACCGGGGAGCTGTTTTTT. This chain uses TRBV30 with TRBJ2-2; D unresolved. Germline V gene sequence: CDR1 GTSNPN, CDR2 SVGIG (reference sequence). This CDR3 region has 15 residues. Trimming pared 2 bases from V and 4 bases from J, leaving 14 bases between.

The chain couples TRBV7-6 to TRBJ2-1; 8 bases are shared with TRBD2. Trimming cost V 0 bases and J 8 bases; bases outside gene matches: 0. Looked up from germline, CDR1 is SGHVS and CDR2 is FNYEAQ. The CDR3 covers 13 residues. CDR3 loop: CASSLAGRDEQFF. In DNA, the CDR3 is TGTGCCAGCAGCTTAGCCGGGAGGGATGAGCAGTTCTTC. Full variable domain (rest looked up from reference TRBV7-6 and TRBJ2-1): GAGVSQSPRYKVTKRGQDVALRCDPISGHVSLYWYRQALGQGPEFLTYFNYEAQQDKSGLPNDRFSAERPEGSISTLTIQRTEQRDSAMYRCASSLAGRDEQFFGPGTRLTVL.

The V and J genes are TRBV5-6 and TRBJ2-3; 9 nucleotides match TRBD2. Germline lookup yields CDR1 SGHDT and CDR2 YYEEEE. V shed 7 bases, J shed 4 bases, and the junction held 7 bases outside the gene matches. The CDR3 extends over 14 amino acids. CDR3 DNA sequence: TGTGCCAGCGGGCTAGCGGGGCAGGCAGATACGCAGTATTTT. Its protein product is CASGLAGQADTQYF.

The chain combines TRBV6-5 with TRBJ1-1; D call uncertain. The CDR3 covers 13 residues. Trimming left V 6 bases short and J 5 bases short, with 13 bases between. Germline CDR1 reads MNHEY; CDR2 reads SVGAGI. The CDR3 region is CASSRRDGTEAFF. For the CDR3, the DNA is TGTGCCAGCAGCCGCCGGGATGGGACTGAAGCTTTCTTT.

The J gene is TRBJ2-3, the V gene TRBV28; 16 bases line up with TRBD2. Germline CDR1 reads MDHEN; CDR2 reads SYDVKM. With 4 bases clipped from V and 0 bases from J, the junction kept 7 bases outside the gene matches. This CDR3 spans 19 amino acids. CDR3 protein: CASSYKGGLAGGSTDTQYF. The CDR3 DNA follows: TGTGCCAGCAGTTATAAGGGGGGACTAGCGGGGGGGAGCACAGATACGCAGTATTTT.

This clone was counted a single time. The chain combines TRBV11-2 with TRBJ1-4; 7 bases map to TRBD1. The germline gives CDR1 SGHAT, CDR2 FQNNGV. J lost 6 bases, V lost 0 bases, and 10 bases had no gene match. The CDR3 is 17 residues long. The CDR3 sequence: CASSLEGNRGYYEKLFF. The CDR3 DNA reads as TGTGCCAGCAGCTTAGAGGGGAACAGGGGCTATTATGAAAAACTGTTTTTT.

The chain couples TRBV2 to TRBJ1-6; TRBD1 matches at 8 bases. Unmatched junction bases numbered 8, after V lost 7 bases and J lost 9 bases. Germline CDR1 SNHLY, CDR2 FYNNEI. The CDR3 is 14 amino acids. CDR3 coding DNA: TGTGCCAGCAAGGGACAGGTCTCAGGTTCACCCCTCCACTTT. It yields the protein CASKGQVSGSPLHF.

This sequence joins TRBV13 and TRBJ2-7; TRBD2 matches 7 bases. This CDR3 spans 15 amino acids. Germline CDR1 is PRHDT and CDR2 is FYEKMQ (reference sequence). After removal of 4 bases from V and 0 bases from J, the junction contained 6 bases not matched to a gene. DNA for the CDR3: TGTGCCAGCAGCTCCCGGGGGGTCGGCTCCTACGAGCAGTACTTC. Translated: CASSSRGVGSYEQYF. Combining the CDR3 with reference TRBV13 and TRBJ2-7 gives the whole variable domain AAGVIQSPRHLIKEKRETATLKCYPIPRHDTVYWYQQGPGQDPQFLISFYEKMQSDKGSIPDRFSAQQFSDYHSELNMSSLELGDSALYFCASSSRGVGSYEQYFGPGTRLTVT.

The chain joins TRBV28 to TRBJ2-5, with D perhaps matching TRBD2 (6 bases). The J call is uncertain, as TRBJ2-7 better fits the DNA end. This CDR3 contains 15 residues. From germline, CDR1 is MDHEN and CDR2 SYDVKM. The DNA of the CDR3 is TGTGCCAGCAGTTCTTTAAGGGGAGGCTCCTACGAGCAGTACTTC. Protein sequence: CASSSLRGGSYEQYF.

The chain employs TRBV5-1 and TRBJ2-2; D not certain. Per the germline V gene, CDR1 is SGHRS and CDR2 is YFSETQ. This CDR3 is 14 amino acids long. Trimming left V 2 bases short and J 2 bases short, with 7 bases between. Here the CDR3 DNA reads TGCGCCAGCAGCTTCAACAGTAACACCGGGGAGCTGTTTTTT. Protein: CASSFNSNTGELFF.

The chain carries TRBV28 and TRBJ1-1; 9 bases match TRBD1. The CDR3 is 13 amino acids. Germline V CDR1 and CDR2: MDHEN, SYDVKM. With V trimmed by 3 bases and J by 9 bases, 5 bases remained unmatched. The CDR3 DNA reads as TGTGCCAGCAGTTTCTCCGACAGGGGGAAAGCTTTCTTT. Translation: CASSFSDRGKAFF.

V and J are TRBV7-3 and TRBJ1-2; D is perhaps TRBD1 (6 bases). This CDR3 has 13 amino acids. CDR1 is SGHTA and CDR2 is FQGTGA in the germline V gene. V was clipped by 5 bases and J by 6 bases, with 13 bases between them. CDR3 amino acids: CASSRGPGDGYTF. For the CDR3, the DNA is TGTGCCAGCAGCCGCGGGCCAGGGGATGGCTACACCTTC.

This chain connects TRBV19 to TRBJ2-3; 7 positions match TRBD2. Germline CDR1 reads LNHDA; CDR2 reads SQIVND (reference sequence). V shed 7 bases, J shed 1 base, and the junction held 8 bases outside the gene matches. The CDR3 length is 15 residues. The chain's CDR3 is CASTLSRGGTDTQYF. The CDR3 nucleotides are TGTGCCAGTACCCTGAGTCGGGGGGGCACAGATACGCAGTATTTT.

CDR3 in amino acids: CASSYSANTEAFF. As DNA, the CDR3 is TGTGCCAGCAGTTACTCAGCGAACACTGAAGCTTTCTTT. V gene TRBV6-6 combines with J gene TRBJ1-1; the D is unclear. CDR1 is MNHNY and CDR2 is SVGAGI in the germline V gene (reference sequence). Trimming shortened V by 0 bases and J by 1 base, and 3 bases separated the two germline ends. The CDR3 length is 13 residues.

CDR3 region: CASSGEALSPLHF. The CDR3 DNA reads TGTGCCAGTAGCGGGGAAGCCCTTTCACCCCTCCACTTT. The V gene is TRBV25-1, the J gene TRBJ1-6; D gene unclear. Per the germline V gene, CDR1 is MGHDK and CDR2 is SYGVNS. Deletions cut 9 bases from V and 9 bases from J, with 15 bases between. The CDR3 contains 13 residues.

The chain joins TRBV7-9 to TRBJ2-1; TRBD1 agrees at 8 bases. CDR1 is SEHNR and CDR2 is FQNEAQ in the germline V gene (reference sequence). The CDR3 totals 16 residues. V shed 6 bases and J 0 bases; nucleotides not matched to a gene: 7. The chain's CDR3 is CASSYRGTASYNEQFF. As DNA, the CDR3 is TGTGCCAGCAGTTACAGGGGGACAGCCTCCTACAATGAGCAGTTCTTC.

In nucleotides, the CDR3 is TGTGCCAGCAGCTTGGACAGGAGCTCCTACGAGCAGTACTTC. As protein: CASSLDRSSYEQYF. The chain combines TRBV11-2 with TRBJ2-7; 7 bases fit TRBD1. V lost 3 bases, J lost 0 bases, and 2 bases stayed unmatched. The CDR3 has 14 residues. Germline V lookup: CDR1 SGHAT, CDR2 FQNNGV.

This clone occurred a few times. Other DNA sequences from this sample encode an identical CDR3 as well. The chain employs TRBV4-3 and TRBJ1-5; unclear D gene. The CDR3 runs 14 residues. CDR1 is LGHNA and CDR2 is YSLEER in the germline V gene. Trimming took 0 bases from V and 4 from J, leaving 7 bases between them. CDR3 nucleotide sequence: TGCGCCAGCAGCCAAGAGGGAGGGAATCAGCCCCAGCATTTT. Protein product: CASSQEGGNQPQHF.